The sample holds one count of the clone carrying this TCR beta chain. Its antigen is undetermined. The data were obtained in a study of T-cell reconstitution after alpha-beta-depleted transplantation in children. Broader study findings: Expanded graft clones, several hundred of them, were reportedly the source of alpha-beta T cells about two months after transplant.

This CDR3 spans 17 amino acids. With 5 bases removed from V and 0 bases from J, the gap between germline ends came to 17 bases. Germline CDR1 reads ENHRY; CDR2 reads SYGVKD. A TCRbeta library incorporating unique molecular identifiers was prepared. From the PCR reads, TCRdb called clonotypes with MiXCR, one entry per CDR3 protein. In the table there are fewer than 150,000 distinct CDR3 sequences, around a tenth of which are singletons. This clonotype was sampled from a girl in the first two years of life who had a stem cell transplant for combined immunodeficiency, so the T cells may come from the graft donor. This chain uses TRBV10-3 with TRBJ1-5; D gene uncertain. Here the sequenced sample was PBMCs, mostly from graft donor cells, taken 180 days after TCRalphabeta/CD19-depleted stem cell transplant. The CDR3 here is CAISPQRATGSNQPQHF. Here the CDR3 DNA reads TGTGCCATCAGTCCCCAACGGGCGACCGGTAGCAATCAGCCCCAGCATTTT.